A single sample is the source of the 6 T cell receptor beta chains below, sequenced in a study of tumor-infiltrating lymphocytes in primary liver carcinoma. In addition to blood RNA drawn from unsorted whole blood, germline DNA was extracted. The template, about 510 ng total RNA, yielded TCR beta cDNA made with a constant-region primer. Three-round nested multiplex PCR performed with slightly modified ARM-PCR produced the TCR beta libraries. A C-beta reverse primer was combined with TRBV1-TRBV30 forward primers in the first two PCR rounds, and each round had around 11 cycles. From the multiplex PCR reads, TCRdb called clonotypes with MiXCR, one entry per CDR3 protein. The sample includes around 330,000 distinct CDR3 sequences, 60% to 80% seen only once; the top ten take around 9.5%. The sequenced sample consisted of peripheral blood. The receptors derive from a man between 35 and 55 years old with primary liver carcinoma and hepatitis B virus infection.

In regard to this clonotype: One junction end disagrees with the germline gene, perhaps due to a read error. CDR3 DNA sequence: TGTGTCAGCAGCCAGCCGGCTAGCGGGAGTCGGACTGGGGAGCTGTTTTTT. This codes for CVSSQPASGSRTGELFF. V is TRBV4-2 and J is TRBJ2-2; 10 bases align to TRBD2. There are 17 residues in the CDR3. Germline V lookup: CDR1 LGHNA, CDR2 YNFKEQ.

For this clonotype: Because the CDR3 is missing its conserved closing phenylalanine or tryptophan, this is likely a read error. The chain recombines TRBV6-6 with TRBJ1-4, with 10 positions matching TRBD1. The CDR3 has 13 residues. From germline, CDR1 is MNHNY and CDR2 SVGAGI (reference sequence). V lost 6 bases, J lost 13 bases, and 8 bases stayed unmatched. The DNA for the CDR3 is TGTGCCAGCAGCACTGGGGACAGGGGATTACTGTTTCTT. This encodes CASSTGDRGLLFL.

Details on this clonotype: This could be a read error, since a much larger clone is one nucleotide away. This rearrangement joins TRBV4-2 to TRBJ2-5, with 10 bases fitting TRBD2. The germline V gene encodes CDR1 LGHNA and CDR2 YNFKEQ. The CDR3 spans 15 residues. The chain's CDR3 is CASNQEAGGLETQYF. In nucleotides, the CDR3 is TGTGCCAGCAACCAAGAAGCGGGAGGGTTGGAGACCCAGTACTTC.

About this clonotype itself: This may stem from a read error, because a much larger clone lies one nucleotide away. This sequence joins TRBV10-3 and TRBJ2-1; 7 nucleotides agree with TRBD1. Germline V gene lookup returns CDR1 ENHRY and CDR2 SYGVKD. This CDR3 has 15 amino acids. The CDR3 region is CVISENRGSYNEQFF. The CDR3 DNA is TGTGTCATCAGTGAGAACAGGGGTTCCTACAATGAGCAGTTCTTC.

This clonotype was found a few times. The chain has TRBV4-2 and TRBJ1-4; 8 bases match TRBD1. V shed 0 bases and J 5 bases; nucleotides not matched to a gene: 2. The germline gives CDR1 LGHNA, CDR2 YNFKEQ. The CDR3 extends over 15 amino acids. Here the CDR3 reads CASSQETGENEKLFF. CDR3 DNA: TGTGCCAGCAGCCAAGAGACAGGGGAAAATGAAAAACTGTTTTTT.

On this clonotype: Likely a read error: the CDR3 ends without its conserved phenylalanine or tryptophan. The chain couples TRBV11-1 to TRBJ2-2; possibly TRBD2 for D (6 bases). The CDR3 extends over 16 amino acids. The V gene's germline CDR1 is SGHAT and CDR2 FQDESV (reference sequence). V lost 5 bases to trimming and J lost 6 bases, with 19 bases between them. CDR3 amino acids: CASSPEGQGGAGELFL. Written as DNA, the CDR3 is TGTGCCAGCAGCCCCGAGGGGCAGGGAGGCGCCGGGGAGCTGTTTCTT.